This entry concerns a single T cell receptor (beta chain). The sample belongs to a study of blood T cell repertoires in COVID-19. Across the whole study: Sites across the United States, Italy and Spain contributed samples from acute and convalescent COVID-19. PBMCs, B-cell-depleted T cells, or T cells provided the cDNA or gDNA that made up the material.

The data were produced by immunoSEQ multiplex PCR, yet TCRdb's version contains in-frame clones alone and is incomplete. The sample consists of some 300,000 clones, 90% of them appearing once. Seattle patients were enrolled during active infection and followed longitudinally. Sequenced material: peripheral blood. This clonotype was obtained from a woman between 40 and 50 years old with COVID-19, enrolled during active disease.

In DNA, the CDR3 is TGTGCCAGCAGCCACCCCCAAAGGGGGGGCCCTATGGAAGCTTTCTTT. It encodes CASSHPQRGGPMEAFF. The gene calls are TRBV4-2 and TRBJ1-1; the D gene is possibly TRBD1 (6 bases). The CDR3 is 16 residues long. Germline CDR1 and CDR2: LGHNA and YNFKEQ. Trimming left V 3 bases short and J 8 bases short, with 22 bases between.